One sample yielded the 18 T cell receptor beta chains listed below, sequenced in a study of CD8+ T cells in alopecia areata. Treatment here: oral pan-JAK inhibitor, 5-10 mg twice daily. Reverse transcription of extracted RNA yielded cDNA, which provided the sequencing template. The table came from immunoSEQ multiplex PCR; TCRdb's copy has only in-frame clones and leaves some out. The table lists 190,000 or so clones, more than 45% of them singletons. The material was CD4+ T cells sorted from blood, obtained at week 24, from a patient treated with tofacitinib. These receptors came from a human donor with alopecia areata.

The sample holds a few counts of this clone. The V and J genes are TRBV6-1 and TRBJ2-4; D not certain. The ends were cut back, 5 bases at V and 2 bases at J, with 13 bases in the middle. The CDR3 covers 15 residues. Germline V CDR1 and CDR2: MNHNS, SASEGT. The CDR3 region is CASSFGFDPKNIQYF. The CDR3 region has the DNA TGTGCCAGCAGTTTCGGGTTTGATCCCAAAAACATTCAGTACTTC.

The chain recombines TRBV6-1 with TRBJ1-2; the match to TRBD1 covers 7 bases. This CDR3 spans 13 amino acids. The ends lost 2 bases at V and 8 bases at J; junction bases unmatched: 5. The germline CDR1 and CDR2 sequences are MNHNS and SASEGT. In nucleotides, the CDR3 is TGTGCCAGCAGTGAACTAGGGGGCAGCGGCTACACCTTC. Protein product: CASSELGGSGYTF.

The rearrangement links TRBV5-4 to TRBJ2-2, with D perhaps matching TRBD1 (5 bases). The germline V and J ends were trimmed by 0 bases and 4 bases, with 13 bases remaining between them. This CDR3 is 16 amino acids long. Germline CDR1 is SGHNT and CDR2 is YYREEE (reference sequence). This CDR3 reads CASSLAPQGSTGELFF. CDR3 nucleotides: TGTGCCAGCAGCTTGGCGCCCCAGGGAAGCACCGGGGAGCTGTTTTTT.

This clone was seen once. The rearrangement links TRBV7-2 to TRBJ2-5; unclear D gene. The germline gives CDR1 SGHTA, CDR2 FQGNSA. The CDR3 is made up of 12 amino acids. The germline V and J ends were trimmed by 5 bases and 2 bases, with 6 bases remaining between them. The CDR3 region is CASSPSQETQYF. Here the CDR3 DNA reads TGTGCCAGCAGCCCCTCTCAAGAGACCCAGTACTTC.

The chain recombines TRBV13 with TRBJ2-7; D is ambiguous. V lost 8 bases and J 6 bases, leaving 17 bases between the germline ends. CDR3 length: 13 amino acids. From germline, CDR1 is PRHDT and CDR2 FYEKMQ (reference sequence). The CDR3 sequence is CASSLPAPSEQYF. The CDR3, as DNA: TGTGCCAGCTCCCTACCAGCGCCTAGCGAGCAGTACTTC.

This clone was picked up one time. This rearrangement joins TRBV30 to TRBJ1-6, with D uncertain. V was cut by 2 bases and J by 6 bases, with 8 bases left in between. Germline CDR1 GTSNPN, CDR2 SVGIG (reference sequence). The CDR3 runs 13 residues. The CDR3 DNA reads TGTGCCTGGAGTCGGGAGGGTAATTCACCCCTCCACTTT. It codes for CAWSREGNSPLHF.

V is TRBV4-2 and J is TRBJ1-6; maybe TRBD1 (6 bases). The CDR3 is made up of 17 amino acids. V was pared by 4 bases and J by 5 bases, with 18 bases between. Germline V gives CDR1 LGHNA, CDR2 YNFKEQ. DNA of the CDR3: TGTGCCAGCAGCCGATCGATCGGACAGACCAATAATTCACCCCTCCACTTT. This gives the protein CASSRSIGQTNNSPLHF.

This chain links TRBV19 with TRBJ2-1; TRBD2 is a possible D gene (6 bases). Trimming pared 10 bases from V and 6 bases from J, leaving 25 bases between. This CDR3 has 16 amino acids. Germline assignment: CDR1 LNHDA and CDR2 SQIVND (reference sequence). The CDR3 sequence: CATARTGTRRPNEQFF. The CDR3 DNA follows: TGTGCCACCGCGCGGACCGGGACTCGCCGCCCCAATGAGCAGTTCTTC.

V usage is TRBV2 and J usage is TRBJ2-7, with 7 bases that match TRBD1. This CDR3 spans 13 amino acids. Germline trimming cut 6 bases from V and 4 bases from J; bases unmatched to any gene: 6. Per the germline V gene, CDR1 is SNHLY and CDR2 is FYNNEI. The DNA for the CDR3 is TGTGCCAGCAGGAGGGACAGCGCTTACGAGCAGTACTTC. Translating gives CASRRDSAYEQYF.

A few counts support this clone. This chain joins TRBV10-3 and TRBJ2-1, with 9 bases identical to TRBD1. V lost 3 bases, J lost 5 bases, and 8 bases stayed unmatched. Germline CDR1 reads ENHRY; CDR2 reads SYGVKD. The length of the CDR3 is 16 residues. The CDR3 spells CAISEDPTGGDNEQFF. DNA for the CDR3: TGTGCCATCAGTGAAGATCCGACAGGGGGGGACAATGAGCAGTTCTTC.

The rearrangement uses TRBV29-1 and TRBJ1-1, with a weak D call TRBD1 (6 bases). The CDR3 is made up of 14 amino acids. The germline gives CDR1 SQVTM, CDR2 ANQGSEA. The V gene lost 3 bases and the J gene lost 3 bases, with 14 bases spanning the gap. The CDR3 is CSVDTGYWDTEAFF. The CDR3 nucleotides are TGCAGCGTTGATACAGGGTATTGGGACACTGAAGCTTTCTTT.

The J gene is TRBJ2-7, the V gene TRBV28; 7 bases are shared with TRBD2. J lost 2 bases, V lost 8 bases, and 21 bases had no gene match. This CDR3 has 18 amino acids. The germline gives CDR1 MDHEN, CDR2 SYDVKM. The CDR3 is CASPPAKPSSGKTYEQYF. CDR3 sequence (DNA): TGTGCCAGCCCTCCCGCCAAACCCTCAAGCGGGAAGACCTACGAGCAGTACTTC.

The chain uses TRBV7-2 and TRBJ2-5; 8 bases agree with TRBD1. Germline values: CDR1 SGHTA, CDR2 FQGNSA. The trim removed 6 bases at V and 3 bases at J, leaving 0 bases unmatched. This CDR3 spans 12 amino acids. CDR3 region: CASRGQEETQYF. The CDR3 nucleotides are TGTGCCAGCAGGGGACAGGAAGAGACCCAGTACTTC.

The gene calls are TRBV2 and TRBJ2-3, with a possible D match to TRBD2 (6 bases). Per germline, CDR1 SNHLY and CDR2 FYNNEI. Trimming shortened V by 3 bases and J by 5 bases, and 12 bases separated the two germline ends. The CDR3 loop spans 14 amino acids. CDR3 region: CASSDGGVGDTQYF. The CDR3 DNA sequence: TGTGCCAGCAGTGATGGAGGGGTTGGAGATACGCAGTATTTT.

The chain links TRBV29-1 to TRBJ2-3; 7 bases are shared with TRBD1. Germline CDR1 is SQVTM and CDR2 is ANQGSEA. V shed 4 bases and J 2 bases; nucleotides not matched to a gene: 6. This CDR3 is 14 amino acids long. CDR3 sequence reads: CSVAVTGYTDTQYF. CDR3 nucleotides: TGCAGCGTTGCGGTGACAGGGTACACAGATACGCAGTATTTT.

This clone was detected a few times. The chain employs TRBV18 and TRBJ2-1; weak D call: TRBD2 (7 bases). Germline V gives CDR1 KGHSH, CDR2 LQKENI. Deletions cut 2 bases from V and 4 bases from J, with 15 bases between. This CDR3 comprises 16 residues. The CDR3 loop reads CASSPREGGVYNEQFF. For the CDR3, the DNA is TGTGCCAGCTCACCAAGAGAGGGGGGGGTATACAATGAGCAGTTCTTC.

The chain links TRBV30 to TRBJ1-6, with D unresolved. V was pared by 1 base and J by 10 bases, with 8 bases between. Germline-derived CDR1 and CDR2 are GTSNPN and SVGIG (reference sequence). The CDR3 extends over 12 amino acids. CDR3 DNA: TGTGCCTGGAGTGGGAGGAGCTCACCCCTCCACTTT. Translating it yields CAWSGRSSPLHF.

This chain's CDR3 is CASSYGGGVTYNEQFF. The CDR3 DNA follows: TGTGCCAGCAGTTATGGAGGGGGGGTCACCTACAATGAGCAGTTCTTC. The J gene is TRBJ2-1, the V gene TRBV6-6; TRBD2 is a possible D gene (7 bases). This CDR3 comprises 16 residues. Trimming took 3 bases from V and 2 from J, leaving 14 bases between them. The germline CDR1 and CDR2 sequences are MNHNY and SVGAGI (reference sequence).